The following is a T cell receptor (beta chain) sequence with its context. Its target antigen remains unknown. It has no much larger one-base neighbor in the sample; base qualities were not kept. This sample is drawn from a study of blood T cell repertoires in COVID-19 (dated by TCRdb to the early 2020s). With regard to the full study: Samples covering the acute and convalescent phases of COVID-19 were provided by collaborators in the United States, Italy and Spain. Where available, HLA class I and class II types were taken from metadata supplied by the sample provider and were not determined by assay-based typing. A de-identified subject ID, COVID-19 status, age in years and sex were almost always included in the sample metadata. A freely available public database, intended as a resource for researchers studying the immune response to SARS-CoV-2, is where the repertoires were released. The material from the prospective study consisted of cDNA or gDNA derived from T cells, B-cell-depleted T cells, or PBMCs. The dataset comprised deeply sampled blood TCRbeta repertoires from subjects exposed to, actively infected with, or recovered from COVID-19. Samples came from the ongoing ImmuneRACE study (first 160 participants) plus 1,254 subjects from 6 global collaborators. Here is what the overall study found, with its caveats: Clinical and demographic metadata were provided uncurated, with the amount varying by source and participant.

In the prospective study, participants were about 18 to 90 years old, resided in 20 to 30 geographic areas of the United States, and were enrolled through a virtual design. Cohort assignment in the prospective study relied on participant-reported clinical history from a screening survey and a study questionnaire. Recovered participants in ImmuneRACE Cohort 3 were defined as having two consecutive negative NP/OP PCR tests, clearance from a healthcare professional, or resolution of symptoms. Mobile phlebotomists in the prospective study collected whole blood, serum and a nasopharyngeal or oropharyngeal swab from every participant. Over a roughly two-month period, participants in the prospective study had the option of providing additional blood draws and questionnaires. Before DNA extraction, prospective study blood samples were shipped either frozen or at room temperature. The immunoSEQ Assay, a bias-controlled multiplex PCR, was used to amplify TCRbeta CDR3 regions from genomic DNA. The study's processing was this. The number of nucleated cells in each sample was estimated by amplification of reference gene primers within the assay. To quantify the absolute abundance of each unique TCRbeta CDR3 rearrangement, sequence reads were collapsed and filtered. For each sample, productive Simpson clonality was calculated by taking the square root of Simpson's diversity index across productive rearrangements. Not all clones reach the TCRdb copy of this immuneACCESS table, which keeps in-frame sequences only. Checked studies attribute under half of the gap to unresolved V genes and leave the rest unexplained. Clonal size and the V and J genes are those of that table, whereas D and trimming came from the DNA. For this sample the table gives around 290,000 clones, of which around nine tenths were detected only once. The top ten constitute approximately 2.6% of the sample.

CDR1 is given as GTSNPN and CDR2 as SVGIG, both from the germline V gene (reference sequence). Its CDR3 holds 13 amino acids, cysteine through phenylalanine. The entry retains the CDR3 DNA only, 39 bases that are in frame from base 1. The V and J ends are trimmed by 2 bases and 8 bases, leaving 15 bases between them. The sequencing sample was made of PBMCs or T cells enriched from blood (not recorded which). Recombination linked TRBV30 to TRBJ1-1, with TRBD1 perhaps the D gene, on 5 matching bases. The receptor comes from a woman between 18 and 29 years old who had recovered from COVID-19. In nucleotide form, the sequence is TGTGCCTGGAGTTGGGGGGGAGGCAGCGAAGCTTTCTTT. This encodes CAWSWGGGSEAFF.